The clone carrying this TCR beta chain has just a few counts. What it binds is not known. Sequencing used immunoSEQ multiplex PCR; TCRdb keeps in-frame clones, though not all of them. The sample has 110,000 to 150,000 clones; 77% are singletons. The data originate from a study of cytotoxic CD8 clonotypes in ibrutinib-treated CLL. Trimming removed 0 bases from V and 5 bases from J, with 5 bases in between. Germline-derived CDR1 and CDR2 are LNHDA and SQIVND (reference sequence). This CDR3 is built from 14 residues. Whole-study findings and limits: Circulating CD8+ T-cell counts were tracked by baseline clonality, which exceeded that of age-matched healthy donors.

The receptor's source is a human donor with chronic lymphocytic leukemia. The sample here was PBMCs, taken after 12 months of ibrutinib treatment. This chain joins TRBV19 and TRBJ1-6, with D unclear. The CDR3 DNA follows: TGTGCCAGTAGTATAGAGCTACATAATTCACCCCTCCACTTT. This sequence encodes CASSIELHNSPLHF.